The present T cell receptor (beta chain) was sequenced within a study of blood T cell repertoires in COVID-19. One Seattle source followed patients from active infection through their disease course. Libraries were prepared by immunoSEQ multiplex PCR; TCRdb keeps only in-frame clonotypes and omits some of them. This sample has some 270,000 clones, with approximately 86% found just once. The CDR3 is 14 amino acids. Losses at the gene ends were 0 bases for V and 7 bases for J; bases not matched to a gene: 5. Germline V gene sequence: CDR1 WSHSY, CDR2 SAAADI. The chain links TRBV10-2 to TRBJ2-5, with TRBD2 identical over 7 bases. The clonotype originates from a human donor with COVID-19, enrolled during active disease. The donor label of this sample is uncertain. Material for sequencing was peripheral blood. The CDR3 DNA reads TGCGCCAGCAGTGAGTCTGGGGGGGTAGGGACCCAGTACTTC. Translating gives CASSESGGVGTQYF.